This paragraph covers one T cell receptor beta chain sequence. The clone's antigen remains unknown. Per-base quality was not reported, and no clone a single base away is much larger than it. Reading the germline V gene (reference sequence) gives CDR1 MNHNY and CDR2 SVGAGI. V is cut by 7 bases and J by 10 bases, and the space between the germline ends is 20 bases. Including the terminal cysteine and phenylalanine, the CDR3 comprises 15 residues. The entry retains the CDR3 DNA only, 45 bases that are in frame from base 1. The sample comes from a study of technical replicates of blood from four donors (dated by TCRdb to 2017 to 2019). The receptor library was made with the immunoSEQ multiplex PCR assay. What TCRdb holds here is the immuneACCESS table cut down to in-frame rearrangements. Part of the clones is not present; checked against another copy, under half of the missing clones reflect an unresolved V gene, and the others are unexplained. In this sample the table shows 74,000 or so clones, 96% of which occur a single time. The leading ten clones occupy roughly 0.3% of the sample.

This TCR derives from a human donor in good health. The chain is encoded by TRBV6-6 joined to TRBJ1-6; TRBD1 is perhaps the D gene, given 5 matching bases. Sequencing input: T cells isolated from PBMCs. The CDR3 has the sequence CASTPAGGNLSPLHF. DNA sequence: TGTGCCAGCACCCCAGCGGGGGGGAACCTATCACCCCTCCACTTT.